The source of this T cell receptor beta chain is a study of Ad26.COV2.S vaccination and SARS-CoV-2 variants. The sample's treatment: over 15 received Ad26.COV2.S at low or high dose, single or two shots; 5 received placebo; per-sample allocation not given. Repertoires come from day 63 after the first vaccine or placebo injection. An adult of 18-55 years in Boston served as donor. Repertoires were generated with immunoSEQ multiplex PCR, while TCRdb's copy carries only in-frame clones and drops some. Of some 480,000 clones listed, approximately 90% are singletons. Sequenced material: peripheral blood, taken in a trial of Ad26.COV2.S vaccine versus placebo. The TCR originated in a person between 18 and 59 years old who received the Ad26.COV2.S COVID-19 vaccine or a placebo.

CDR3 protein: CASSQLVFGAQFF. The DNA for the CDR3 is TGTGCCAGCAGCCAATTGGTTTTCGGCGCCCAGTTCTTT. The V call is TRBV14, the J call TRBJ1-1; unclear D gene. Germline V CDR1 and CDR2: SGHDN, FVKESK. The CDR3 runs to 13 residues. V was cut by 2 bases and J by 14 bases, with 18 bases left in between.